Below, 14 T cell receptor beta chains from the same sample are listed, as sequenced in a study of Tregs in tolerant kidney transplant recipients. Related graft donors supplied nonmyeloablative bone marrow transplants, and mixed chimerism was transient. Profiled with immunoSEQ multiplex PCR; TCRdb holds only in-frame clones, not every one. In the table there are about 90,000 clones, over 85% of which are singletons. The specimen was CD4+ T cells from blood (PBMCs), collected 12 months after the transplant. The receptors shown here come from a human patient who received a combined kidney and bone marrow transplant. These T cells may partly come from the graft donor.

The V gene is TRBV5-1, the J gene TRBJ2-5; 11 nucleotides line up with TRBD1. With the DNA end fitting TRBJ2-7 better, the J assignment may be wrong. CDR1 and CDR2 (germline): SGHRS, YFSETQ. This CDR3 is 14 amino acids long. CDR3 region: CASSTRDRGVEQYF. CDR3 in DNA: TGCGCCAGCAGCACCCGGGACAGGGGGGTCGAGCAGTACTTC.

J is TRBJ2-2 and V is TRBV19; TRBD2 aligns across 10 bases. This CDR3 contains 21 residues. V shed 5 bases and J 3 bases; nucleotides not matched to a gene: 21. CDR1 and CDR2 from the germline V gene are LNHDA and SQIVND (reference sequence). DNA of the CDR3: TGTGCCAGTAGTTTCCTCCCTCCGGGACTAGCGTTCGCCAGGGACACCGGGGAGCTGTTTTTT. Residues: CASSFLPPGLAFARDTGELFF. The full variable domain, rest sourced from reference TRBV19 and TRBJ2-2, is DGGITQSPKYLFRKEGQNVTLSCEQNLNHDAMYWYRQDPGQGLRLIYYSQIVNDFQKGDIAEGYSVSREKKESFPLTVTSAQKNPTAFYLCASSFLPPGLAFARDTGELFFGEGSRLTVL.

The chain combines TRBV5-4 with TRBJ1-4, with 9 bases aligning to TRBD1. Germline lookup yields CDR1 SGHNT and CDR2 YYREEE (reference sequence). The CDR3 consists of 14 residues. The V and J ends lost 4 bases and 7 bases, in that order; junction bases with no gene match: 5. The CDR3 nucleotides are TGTGCCAGCAGCAAACAGGGGGCTTCTGAAAAACTGTTTTTT. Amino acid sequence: CASSKQGASEKLFF.

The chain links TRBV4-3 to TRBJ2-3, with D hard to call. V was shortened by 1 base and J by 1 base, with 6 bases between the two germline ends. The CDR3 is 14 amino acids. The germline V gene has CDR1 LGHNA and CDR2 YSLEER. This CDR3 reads CASSQGTRTDTQYF. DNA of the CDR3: TGCGCCAGCAGCCAAGGTACTCGCACAGATACGCAGTATTTT.

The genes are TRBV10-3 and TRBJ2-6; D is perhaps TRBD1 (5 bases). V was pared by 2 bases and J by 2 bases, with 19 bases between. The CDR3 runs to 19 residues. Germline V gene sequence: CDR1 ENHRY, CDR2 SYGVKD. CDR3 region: CAISESRGSIAAGANVLTF. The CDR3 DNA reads TGTGCCATCAGTGAGAGTAGGGGCTCCATTGCGGCTGGGGCCAACGTCCTGACTTTC.

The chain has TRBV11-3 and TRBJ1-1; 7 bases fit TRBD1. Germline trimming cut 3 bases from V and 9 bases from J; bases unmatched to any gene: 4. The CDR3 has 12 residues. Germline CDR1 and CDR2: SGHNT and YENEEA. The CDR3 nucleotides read TGTGCCAGCAGCTTGGGACAGAAAAAAGCTTTCTTT. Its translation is CASSLGQKKAFF. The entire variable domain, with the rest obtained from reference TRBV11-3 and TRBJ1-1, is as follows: EAGVVQSPRYKIIEKKQPVAFWCNPISGHNTLYWYLQNLGQGPELLIRYENEEAVDDSQLPKDRFSAERLKGVDSTLKIQPAELGDSAVYLCASSLGQKKAFFGQGTRLTVV.

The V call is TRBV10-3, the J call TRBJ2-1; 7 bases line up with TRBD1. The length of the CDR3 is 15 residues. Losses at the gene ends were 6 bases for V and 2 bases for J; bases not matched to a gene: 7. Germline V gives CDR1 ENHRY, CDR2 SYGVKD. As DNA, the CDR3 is TGTGCCATCAGCTCAGGGGGTGGTACCTACAATGAGCAGTTCTTC. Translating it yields CAISSGGGTYNEQFF.

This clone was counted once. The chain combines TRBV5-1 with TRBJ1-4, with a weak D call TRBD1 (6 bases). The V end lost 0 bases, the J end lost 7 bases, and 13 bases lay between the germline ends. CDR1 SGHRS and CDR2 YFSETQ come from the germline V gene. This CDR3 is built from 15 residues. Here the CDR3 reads CASSLGQVNGEKLFF. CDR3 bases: TGCGCCAGCAGCTTGGGACAGGTTAATGGTGAAAAACTGTTTTTT.

The CDR3 loop reads CASGGGRVISTFF. The DNA for the CDR3 is TGTGCCAGCGGAGGGGGCAGGGTCATTTCTACTTTCTTT. The chain combines TRBV11-3 with TRBJ1-1; 7 bases match TRBD1. J gave up 12 bases and V 8 bases, and 15 bases lay outside the gene matches. Per germline, CDR1 SGHNT and CDR2 YENEEA. The CDR3 spans 13 residues. The full variable domain, completed using reference TRBV11-3 and TRBJ1-1, is EAGVVQSPRYKIIEKKQPVAFWCNPISGHNTLYWYLQNLGQGPELLIRYENEEAVDDSQLPKDRFSAERLKGVDSTLKIQPAELGDSAVYLCASGGGRVISTFFGQGTRLTVV.

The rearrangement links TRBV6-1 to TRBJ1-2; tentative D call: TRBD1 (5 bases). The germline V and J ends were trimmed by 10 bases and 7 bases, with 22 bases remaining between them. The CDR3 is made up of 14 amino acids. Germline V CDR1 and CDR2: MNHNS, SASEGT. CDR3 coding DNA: TGTGCCATCCTAAGGCGGGGGGTGGTCATTGGCTACACCTTC. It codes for CAILRRGVVIGYTF.

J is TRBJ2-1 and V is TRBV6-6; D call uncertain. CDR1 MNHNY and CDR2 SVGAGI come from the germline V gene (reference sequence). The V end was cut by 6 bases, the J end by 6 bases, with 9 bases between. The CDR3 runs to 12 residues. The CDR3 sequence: CASRSLANEQFF. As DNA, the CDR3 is TGTGCCAGCAGGAGCTTAGCCAATGAGCAGTTCTTC.

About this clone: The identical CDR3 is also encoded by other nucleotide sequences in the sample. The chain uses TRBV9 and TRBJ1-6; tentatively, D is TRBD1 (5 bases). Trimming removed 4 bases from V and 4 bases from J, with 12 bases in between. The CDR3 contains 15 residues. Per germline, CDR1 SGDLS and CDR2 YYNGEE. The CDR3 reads CASSLAGGYNSPLHF. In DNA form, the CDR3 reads TGTGCCAGCAGCCTCGCGGGGGGTTATAATTCACCCCTCCACTTT. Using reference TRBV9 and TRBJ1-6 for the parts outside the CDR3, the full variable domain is DSGVTQTPKHLITATGQRVTLRCSPRSGDLSVYWYQQSLDQGLQFLIQYYNGEERAKGNILERFSAQQFPDLHSELNLSSLELGDSALYFCASSLAGGYNSPLHFGNGTRLTVT.

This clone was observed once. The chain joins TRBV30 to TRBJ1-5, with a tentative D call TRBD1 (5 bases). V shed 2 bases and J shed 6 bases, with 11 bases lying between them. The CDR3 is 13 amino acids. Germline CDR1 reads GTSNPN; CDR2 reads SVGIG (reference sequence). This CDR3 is CAWSSGGTQPQHF. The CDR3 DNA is TGTGCCTGGAGTAGTGGGGGGACTCAGCCCCAGCATTTT. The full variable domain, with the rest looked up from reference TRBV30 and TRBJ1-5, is SQTIHQWPATLVQPVGSPLSLECTVEGTSNPNLYWYRQAAGRGLQLLFYSVGIGQISSEVPQNLSASRPQDRQFILSSKKLLLSDSGFYLCAWSSGGTQPQHFGDGTRLSIL.

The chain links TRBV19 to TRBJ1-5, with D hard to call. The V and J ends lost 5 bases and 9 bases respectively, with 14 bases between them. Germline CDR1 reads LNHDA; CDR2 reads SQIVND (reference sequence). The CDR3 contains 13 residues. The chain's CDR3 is CASSAREDSPQHF. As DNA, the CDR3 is TGTGCCAGTAGTGCACGTGAGGATTCGCCCCAGCATTTT. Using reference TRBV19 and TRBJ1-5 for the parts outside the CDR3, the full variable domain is DGGITQSPKYLFRKEGQNVTLSCEQNLNHDAMYWYRQDPGQGLRLIYYSQIVNDFQKGDIAEGYSVSREKKESFPLTVTSAQKNPTAFYLCASSAREDSPQHFGDGTRLSIL.